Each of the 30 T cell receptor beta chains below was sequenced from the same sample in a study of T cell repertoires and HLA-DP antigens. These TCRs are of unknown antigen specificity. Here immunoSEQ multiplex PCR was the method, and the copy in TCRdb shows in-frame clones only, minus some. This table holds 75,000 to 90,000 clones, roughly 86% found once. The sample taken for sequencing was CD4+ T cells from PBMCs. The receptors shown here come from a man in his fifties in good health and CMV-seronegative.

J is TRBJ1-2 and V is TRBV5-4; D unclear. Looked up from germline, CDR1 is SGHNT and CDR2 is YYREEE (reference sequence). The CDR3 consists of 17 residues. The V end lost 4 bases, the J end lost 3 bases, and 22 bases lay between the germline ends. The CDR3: CASSLGSGVGFDYGYTF. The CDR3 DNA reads TGTGCCAGCAGCCTAGGAAGTGGTGTGGGCTTCGACTATGGCTACACCTTC. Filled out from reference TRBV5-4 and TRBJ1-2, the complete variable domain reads ETGVTQSPTHLIKTRGQQVTLRCSSQSGHNTVSWYQQALGQGPQFIFQYYREEENGRGNFPPRFSGLQFPNYSSELNVNALELDDSALYLCASSLGSGVGFDYGYTFGSGTRLTVV.

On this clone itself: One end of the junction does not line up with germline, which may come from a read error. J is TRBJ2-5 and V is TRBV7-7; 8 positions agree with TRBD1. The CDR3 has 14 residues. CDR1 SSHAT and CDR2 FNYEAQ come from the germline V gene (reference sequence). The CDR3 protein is CASSLAGGAETQYF. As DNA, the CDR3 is TGTGCTAGCAGCTTAGCAGGGGGCGCGGAGACCCAGTACTTC.

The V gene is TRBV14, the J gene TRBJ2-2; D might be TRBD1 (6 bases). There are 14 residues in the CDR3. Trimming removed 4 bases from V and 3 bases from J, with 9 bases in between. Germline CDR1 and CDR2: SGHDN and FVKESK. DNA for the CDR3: TGTGCCAGCAGCCGTACAGGGTACACCGGGGAGCTGTTTTTT. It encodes CASSRTGYTGELFF.

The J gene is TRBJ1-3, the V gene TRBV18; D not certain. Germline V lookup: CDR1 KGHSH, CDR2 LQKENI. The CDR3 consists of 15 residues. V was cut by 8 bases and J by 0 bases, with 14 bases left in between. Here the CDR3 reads CASQSGSGSGNTIYF. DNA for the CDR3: TGTGCCAGCCAATCCGGTTCAGGCTCTGGAAACACCATATATTTT. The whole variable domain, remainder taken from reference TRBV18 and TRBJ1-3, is NAGVMQNPRHLVRRRGQEARLRCSPMKGHSHVYWYRQLPEEGLKFMVYLQKENIIDESGMPKERFSAEFPKEGPSILRIQQVVRGDSAAYFCASQSGSGSGNTIYFGEGSWLTVV.

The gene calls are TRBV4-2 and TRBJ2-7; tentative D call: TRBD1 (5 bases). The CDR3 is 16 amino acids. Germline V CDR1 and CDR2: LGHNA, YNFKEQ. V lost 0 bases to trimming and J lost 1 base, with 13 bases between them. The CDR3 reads CASSQDGTGASYEQYF. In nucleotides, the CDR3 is TGTGCCAGCAGCCAAGATGGAACAGGTGCTTCCTACGAGCAGTACTTC.

The CDR3, as DNA: TGTGCCAGCAGCTTCGGCTTTAGCTCCTACGAGCAGTACTTC. Protein product: CASSFGFSSYEQYF. The chain recombines TRBV11-2 with TRBJ2-7, with D uncertain. V shed 3 bases and J shed 0 bases, with 9 bases lying between them. The CDR3 contains 14 residues. Germline CDR1 is SGHAT and CDR2 is FQNNGV.

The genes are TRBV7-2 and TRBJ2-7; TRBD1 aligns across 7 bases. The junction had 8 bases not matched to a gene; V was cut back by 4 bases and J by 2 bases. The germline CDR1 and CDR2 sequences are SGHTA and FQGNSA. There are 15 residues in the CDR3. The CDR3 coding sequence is TGTGCCAGCAGCTCTGCCGGGACAGCGACCTACGAGCAGTACTTC. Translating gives CASSSAGTATYEQYF. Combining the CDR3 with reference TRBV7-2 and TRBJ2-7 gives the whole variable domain GAGVSQSPSNKVTEKGKDVELRCDPISGHTALYWYRQSLGQGLEFLIYFQGNSAPDKSGLPSDRFSAERTGGSVSTLTIQRTQQEDSAVYLCASSSAGTATYEQYFGPGTRLTVT.

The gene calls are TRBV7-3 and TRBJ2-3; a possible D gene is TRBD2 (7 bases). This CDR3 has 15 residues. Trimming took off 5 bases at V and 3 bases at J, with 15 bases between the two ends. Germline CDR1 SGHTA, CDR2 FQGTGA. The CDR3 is CASSPGGGGTDTQYF. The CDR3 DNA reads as TGTGCCAGCAGCCCCGGGGGCGGGGGAACAGATACGCAGTATTTT.

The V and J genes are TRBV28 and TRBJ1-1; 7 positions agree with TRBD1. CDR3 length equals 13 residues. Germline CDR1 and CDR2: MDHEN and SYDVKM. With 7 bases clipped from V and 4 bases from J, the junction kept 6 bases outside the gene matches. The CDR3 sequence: CASKTGVTTEAFF. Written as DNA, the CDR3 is TGTGCCAGCAAAACAGGGGTCACCACTGAAGCTTTCTTT.

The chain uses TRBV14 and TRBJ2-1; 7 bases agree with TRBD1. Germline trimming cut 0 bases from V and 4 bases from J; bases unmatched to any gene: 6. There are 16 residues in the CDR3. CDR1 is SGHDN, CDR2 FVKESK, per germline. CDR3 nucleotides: TGTGCCAGCAGCCAAGATAGGGGGACAGATTACAATGAGCAGTTCTTC. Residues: CASSQDRGTDYNEQFF.

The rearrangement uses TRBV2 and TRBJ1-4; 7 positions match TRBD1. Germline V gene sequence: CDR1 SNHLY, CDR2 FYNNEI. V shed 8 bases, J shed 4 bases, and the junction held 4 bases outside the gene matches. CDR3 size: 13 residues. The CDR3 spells CASAGQRNEKLFF. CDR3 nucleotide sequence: TGTGCCAGCGCGGGACAGCGTAATGAAAAACTGTTTTTT.

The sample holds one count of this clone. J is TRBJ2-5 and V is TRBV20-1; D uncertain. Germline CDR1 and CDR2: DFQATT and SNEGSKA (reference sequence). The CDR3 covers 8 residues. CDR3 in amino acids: CSPGTQYF. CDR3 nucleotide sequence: TGCAGCCCGGGGACCCAGTACTTC.

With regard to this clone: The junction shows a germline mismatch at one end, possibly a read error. CDR3 coding DNA: TGTGCCAGCAGGTTATCCTCGACAGGGGTCGTTAATCAGCCCCAGCATTTT. Its protein product is CASRLSSTGVVNQPQHF. The rearrangement links TRBV28 to TRBJ1-5, with TRBD1 matching 8 bases. Looked up from germline, CDR1 is MDHEN and CDR2 is SYDVKM. The CDR3 covers 17 residues.

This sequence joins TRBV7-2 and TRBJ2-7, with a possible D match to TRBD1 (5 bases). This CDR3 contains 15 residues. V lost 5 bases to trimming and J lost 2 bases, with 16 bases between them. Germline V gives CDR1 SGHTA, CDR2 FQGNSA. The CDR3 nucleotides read TGTGCCAGCAGCACCCACCAGGGCGGTACCTACGAGCAGTACTTC. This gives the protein CASSTHQGGTYEQYF.

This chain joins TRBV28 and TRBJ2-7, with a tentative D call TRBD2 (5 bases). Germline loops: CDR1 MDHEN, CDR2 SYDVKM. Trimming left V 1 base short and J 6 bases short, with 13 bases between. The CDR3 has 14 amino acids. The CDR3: CASSLSGSGIEQYF. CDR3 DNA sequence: TGTGCCAGCAGTTTATCGGGATCAGGCATCGAGCAGTACTTC.

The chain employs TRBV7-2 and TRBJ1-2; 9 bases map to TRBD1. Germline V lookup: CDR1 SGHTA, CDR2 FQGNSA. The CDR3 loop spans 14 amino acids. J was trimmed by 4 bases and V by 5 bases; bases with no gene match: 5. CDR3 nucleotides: TGTGCCAGCAGCCTTCCACAGGGGGCCTATGGCTACACCTTC. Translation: CASSLPQGAYGYTF. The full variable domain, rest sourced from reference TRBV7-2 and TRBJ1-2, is GAGVSQSPSNKVTEKGKDVELRCDPISGHTALYWYRQSLGQGLEFLIYFQGNSAPDKSGLPSDRFSAERTGGSVSTLTIQRTQQEDSAVYLCASSLPQGAYGYTFGSGTRLTVV.

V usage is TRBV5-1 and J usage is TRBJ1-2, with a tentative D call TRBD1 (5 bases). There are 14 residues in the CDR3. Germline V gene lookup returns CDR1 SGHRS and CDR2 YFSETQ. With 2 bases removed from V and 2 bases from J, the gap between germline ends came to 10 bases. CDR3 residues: CASSFGDLNYGYTF. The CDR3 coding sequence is TGCGCCAGCAGCTTCGGGGACCTGAACTATGGCTACACCTTC.

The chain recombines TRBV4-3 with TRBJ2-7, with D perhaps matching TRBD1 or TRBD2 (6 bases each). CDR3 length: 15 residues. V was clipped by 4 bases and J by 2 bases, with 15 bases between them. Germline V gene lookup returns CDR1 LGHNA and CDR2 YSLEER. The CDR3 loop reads CASSPRKGGPYEQYF. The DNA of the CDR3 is TGCGCCAGCAGCCCCAGGAAGGGGGGACCCTACGAGCAGTACTTC.

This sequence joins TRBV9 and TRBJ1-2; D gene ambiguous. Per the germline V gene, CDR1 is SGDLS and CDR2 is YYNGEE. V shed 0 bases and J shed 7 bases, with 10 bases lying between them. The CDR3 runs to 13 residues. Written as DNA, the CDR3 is TGTGCCAGCAGCGTAGCCCGGGCAGGTGGCTACACCTTC. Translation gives CASSVARAGGYTF.

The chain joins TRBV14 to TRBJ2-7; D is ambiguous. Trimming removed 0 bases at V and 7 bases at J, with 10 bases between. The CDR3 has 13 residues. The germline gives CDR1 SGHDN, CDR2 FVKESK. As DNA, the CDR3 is TGTGCCAGCAGCCAAGATTATAGGTGGGAGCAGTACTTC. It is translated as CASSQDYRWEQYF.

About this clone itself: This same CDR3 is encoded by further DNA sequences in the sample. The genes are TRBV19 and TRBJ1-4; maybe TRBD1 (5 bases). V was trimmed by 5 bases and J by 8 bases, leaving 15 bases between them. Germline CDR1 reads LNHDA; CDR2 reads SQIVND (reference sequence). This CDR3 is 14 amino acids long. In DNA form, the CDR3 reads TGTGCCAGTAGTCGACTGGGGGGGAACGAAAAACTGTTTTTT. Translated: CASSRLGGNEKLFF. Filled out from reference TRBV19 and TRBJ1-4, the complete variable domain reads DGGITQSPKYLFRKEGQNVTLSCEQNLNHDAMYWYRQDPGQGLRLIYYSQIVNDFQKGDIAEGYSVSREKKESFPLTVTSAQKNPTAFYLCASSRLGGNEKLFFGSGTQLSVL.

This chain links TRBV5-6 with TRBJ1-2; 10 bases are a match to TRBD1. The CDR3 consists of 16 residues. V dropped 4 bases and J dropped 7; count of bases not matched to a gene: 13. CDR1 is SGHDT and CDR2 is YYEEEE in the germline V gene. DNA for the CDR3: TGTGCCAGCAGCCTCCTTGGGACAGGGGAATCAGGTGGCTACACCTTC. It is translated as CASSLLGTGESGGYTF.

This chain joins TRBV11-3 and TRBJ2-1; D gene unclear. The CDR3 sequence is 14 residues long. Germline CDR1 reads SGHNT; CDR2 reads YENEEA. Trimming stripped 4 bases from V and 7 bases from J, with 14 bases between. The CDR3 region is CASSSRSAVNEQFF. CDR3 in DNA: TGTGCCAGCAGCTCCAGGAGTGCGGTTAATGAGCAGTTCTTC.

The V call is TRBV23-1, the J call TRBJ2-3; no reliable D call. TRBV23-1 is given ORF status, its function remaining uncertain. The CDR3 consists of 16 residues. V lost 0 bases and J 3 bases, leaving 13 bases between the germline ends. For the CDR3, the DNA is TGCGCCAGCAGTCAATCCCCCCCCCTTCCAACAGATACGCAGTATTTT. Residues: CASSQSPPLPTDTQYF.

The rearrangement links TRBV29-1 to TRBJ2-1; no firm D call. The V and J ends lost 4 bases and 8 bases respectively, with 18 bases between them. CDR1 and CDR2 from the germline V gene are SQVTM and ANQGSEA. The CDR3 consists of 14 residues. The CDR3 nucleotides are TGCAGCGTTGGGCCTAGTGGGCCTGTAGATGAGCAGTTCTTC. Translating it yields CSVGPSGPVDEQFF.

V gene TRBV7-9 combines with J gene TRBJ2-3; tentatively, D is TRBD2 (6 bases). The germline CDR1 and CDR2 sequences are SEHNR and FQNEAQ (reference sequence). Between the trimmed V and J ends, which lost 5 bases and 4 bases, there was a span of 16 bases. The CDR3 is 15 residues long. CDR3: CASSQLDYSPDTQYF. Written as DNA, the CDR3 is TGTGCCAGCAGCCAGCTGGACTATTCCCCAGATACGCAGTATTTT.

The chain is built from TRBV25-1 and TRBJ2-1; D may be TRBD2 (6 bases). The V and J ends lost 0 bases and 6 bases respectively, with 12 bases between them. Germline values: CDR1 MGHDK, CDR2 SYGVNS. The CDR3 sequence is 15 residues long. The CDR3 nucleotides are TGTGCCAGCAGTGAATATAGGCTTAGCGGCAATGAGCAGTTCTTC. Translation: CASSEYRLSGNEQFF.

The CDR3 DNA reads TGTGCCAGCAGTGAAGAGGGAGCGGGATCCCTCTACAATGAGCAGTTCTTC. Translated, it gives CASSEEGAGSLYNEQFF. The chain combines TRBV2 with TRBJ2-1; 7 bases fit TRBD2. The CDR3 is 17 residues long. V lost 1 base to trimming and J lost 3 bases; unmatched junction nucleotides: 9. The V gene's germline CDR1 is SNHLY and CDR2 FYNNEI.

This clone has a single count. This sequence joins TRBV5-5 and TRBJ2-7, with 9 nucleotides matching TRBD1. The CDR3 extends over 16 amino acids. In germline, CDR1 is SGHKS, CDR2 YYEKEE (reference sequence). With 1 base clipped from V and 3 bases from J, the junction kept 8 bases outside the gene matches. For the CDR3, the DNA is TGTGCCAGCAGCTTGAGAGGGGGACAGGGAAGCTACGAGCAGTACTTC. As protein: CASSLRGGQGSYEQYF. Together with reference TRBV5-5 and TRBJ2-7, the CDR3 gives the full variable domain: DAGVTQSPTHLIKTRGQQVTLRCSPISGHKSVSWYQQVLGQGPQFIFQYYEKEERGRGNFPDRFSARQFPNYSSELNVNALLLGDSALYLCASSLRGGQGSYEQYFGPGTRLTVT.

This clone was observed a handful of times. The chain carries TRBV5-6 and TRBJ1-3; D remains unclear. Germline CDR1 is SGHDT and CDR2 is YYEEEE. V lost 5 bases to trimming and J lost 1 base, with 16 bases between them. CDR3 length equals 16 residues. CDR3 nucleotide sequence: TGTGCCAGCAGAACTACTGCGAGGGTATCTGGAAACACCATATATTTT. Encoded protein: CASRTTARVSGNTIYF.